Listed below are T cell receptor beta chains from one sample, sequenced in a study of blood T cell repertoires in COVID-19. Measured with immunoSEQ multiplex PCR; TCRdb has only the in-frame clones, and not every one. The table has under 170,000 clones, roughly 80% seen once. The sample was peripheral blood. These receptors came from a man between 70 and 80 years old with acute or convalescent COVID-19. CDR3s include the opening cysteine and the closing phenylalanine or tryptophan. D genes are given only for firm matches. Rows may omit the clone size; those that give it use once, few, many or a size class.

j_gene | d_gene | abundance | v_gene | CDR3nt | CDR3aa
TRBJ2-7 | TRBD2 | NA | TRBV6-1 | TGTGCCAGCAGTGGGCCGGGGGGGGCGGTGTCAGACGAGCAGTACTTC | CASSGPGGAVSDEQYF
TRBJ1-1 | NA | NA | TRBV28 | TGTGCCAGCATTTCTGGGGCCCTAAACGTGATTGAAGCTTTCTTT | CASISGALNVIEAFF
TRBJ2-7 | NA | NA | TRBV19 | TGTGCCAGTAGTACGACGTGGAGCTCCTACGAGCAGTACTTC | CASSTTWSSYEQYF
TRBJ2-2 | TRBD2 | NA | TRBV7-3 | TGTGCCAGCAGCCGCCCAACTAGCGGGGGAACCGGGGAGCTGTTTTTT | CASSRPTSGGTGELFF
TRBJ2-7 | NA | NA | TRBV3-1/TRBV3-2 | TGTGCCAGCAGCCAAACAGGGCCCTACGAGCAGTACTTC | CASSQTGPYEQYF
TRBJ2-2 | NA | NA | TRBV5-4 | TGTGCCAGCAGCTTGGGGCACAACACCGGGGAGCTGTTTTTT | CASSLGHNTGELFF
TRBJ2-7 | NA | once | TRBV18 | TGTGCCAGCTCAACTGACAGGTACGAGCAGTACTTC | CASSTDRYEQYF
TRBJ2-7 | TRBD1 | few | TRBV7-2 | TGTGCCAGCAGCCCTCAAAGGGGGACAGCTTACGAGCAGTACTTC | CASSPQRGTAYEQYF
TRBJ2-3 | NA | NA | TRBV5-1 | TGCGCCAGCAGCTTGGATCAAGCGGACACAGATACGCAGTATTTT | CASSLDQADTDTQYF
TRBJ1-2 | NA | NA | TRBV6-5 | TGTGCCAGCAGCCTTTTGGCGACACCCTATGGCTACACCTTC | CASSLLATPYGYTF
TRBJ2-2 | TRBD2 | few | TRBV28 | TGTGCCAGCAGTTTACCGGGGGGGCGTACCGGGGAGCTGTTTTTT | CASSLPGGRTGELFF
TRBJ2-1 | NA | NA | TRBV28 | TGTGCCAGCAGTTTAGTAATAGGCCTGGATGAGGGTGAGCAGTTCTTC | CASSLVIGLDEGEQFF
TRBJ2-5 | NA | NA | TRBV20-1 | TGCAGTGCTAGTCCCGCGCGCAGGGGGGTACAAGAGACCCAGTACTTC | CSASPARRGVQETQYF
TRBJ1-2 | TRBD1 | NA | TRBV9 | TGTGCCAGCAGCGCCGGGACAGGGCCCTTTACGTACAATGGCTACACCTTC | CASSAGTGPFTYNGYTF
TRBJ2-5 | NA | NA | TRBV28 | TGTGCCAGCAGCTCCTGGTTAGACCAAGAGACCCAGTACTTC | CASSSWLDQETQYF
TRBJ1-5 | TRBD1 | NA | TRBV2 | TGTGCCAGCAGTGGGGGGACAGGAGGGTATCAGCCCCAGCATTTT | CASSGGTGGYQPQHF
TRBJ1-5 | NA | NA | TRBV6-1 | TGTGCCAGCAGTGAAACGGGTCGACAGCCCCAGCATTTT | CASSETGRQPQHF
TRBJ1-1 | NA | NA | TRBV5-1 | TGCGCCAGCAGCTGGGGGGAGGGCACTGAAGCTTTCTTT | CASSWGEGTEAFF
TRBJ1-6 | TRBD1 | NA | TRBV7-9 | TGTGCCAGCAGCTTACAGGGGGCAAAGAATTCACCCCTCCACTTT | CASSLQGAKNSPLHF
TRBJ1-6 | NA | NA | TRBV5-4 | TGTGCCAGCAACATTCAGGGCCTTAATTCACCCCTCCACTTT | CASNIQGLNSPLHF
TRBJ2-5 | NA | NA | TRBV7-9 | TGTGCCAGCAGCTCCGCCCTGGGGCTCCCGTGGGAAGAGACCCAGTACTTC | CASSSALGLPWEETQYF
TRBJ1-5 | NA | NA | TRBV12-3/TRBV12-4 | TGTGCCAGCAGTTTTGGGGGGCAGCCCCAGCATTTT | CASSFGGQPQHF
TRBJ2-1 | NA | NA | TRBV5-5 | TGTGCCAGCAGCTTGGAAGCCCTGAGAGCCTACAATGAGCAGTTCTTC | CASSLEALRAYNEQFF
TRBJ2-7 | TRBD2 | many | TRBV7-9 | TGTGCCAGCAGCTTTCCGGGGGGGCCAGGGCGTTACGAGCAGTACTTC | CASSFPGGPGRYEQYF
TRBJ2-2 | NA | NA | TRBV10-3 | TGTGCCATCAAGCAGGGAAGGGATAGCGGGGAGCTGTTTTTT | CAIKQGRDSGELFF
TRBJ2-1 | TRBD2 | NA | TRBV6-6 | TGTGCCAGCAGTCCTTCTTCCCAAGCGGGAGGCCCCTCCGTTTTCGCCTACAATGAGCAGTTCTTC | CASSPSSQAGGPSVFAYNEQFF
TRBJ2-5 | NA | NA | TRBV7-9 | TGTGCCAGCAGCTCCGCGGAGACCCAGTACTTC | CASSSAETQYF
TRBJ1-3 | TRBD1 | NA | TRBV10-3 | TGTGCCGGGGGTGGGACAGACTCTGGAAACACCATATATTTT | CAGGGTDSGNTIYF
TRBJ1-2 | TRBD1 | NA | TRBV10-2 | TGCGCCATCAAACCGGGACAGGGTTTCGGCTACACCTTC | CAIKPGQGFGYTF
TRBJ2-7 | TRBD1 | NA | TRBV9 | TGTGCCAGCAGCGTGACAGGGAGCTCCTACGAGCAGTACTTC | CASSVTGSSYEQYF
TRBJ1-1 | NA | once | TRBV7-8 | TGTGCCAGCAGCTTTACCGGGAACACTGAAGCTTTCTTT | CASSFTGNTEAFF
TRBJ2-7 | TRBD1 | NA | TRBV5-1 | TGCGCCAGCAGCTTGCTATCGGGACAGTCCTACGAGCAGTACTTC | CASSLLSGQSYEQYF
TRBJ1-2 | NA | NA | TRBV6-5 | TGTGCCAGCAGTTCTCGTGGAGGGTCCCCCTCAAATGGCTACACCTTC | CASSSRGGSPSNGYTF
TRBJ2-7 | NA | NA | TRBV10-1 | TGCGCCAGCAGTGAGTCTGCAGGGCGCTCTCTGCAGTACTTC | CASSESAGRSLQYF
TRBJ1-6 | NA | NA | TRBV28 | TGTGCCAGCAGTTTGGCCCAGGGGTTTAATTCACCCCTCCACTTT | CASSLAQGFNSPLHF
TRBJ2-7 | TRBD1 | NA | TRBV11-2 | TGTGCCAGCAGCCCGGGACAGGGGGCGTGGGAGCAGTACTTC | CASSPGQGAWEQYF
TRBJ2-5 | TRBD2 | once | TRBV2 | TGTGCCAGCAGTGAACATAGGACTAGCGGGGGGCCAGCTCAAGAGACCCAGTACTTC | CASSEHRTSGGPAQETQYF
TRBJ1-4 | TRBD1 | few | TRBV5-1 | TGCGCCAGCAGCTGGGGGACAGGGACTTCAACTAATGAAAAACTGTTTTTT | CASSWGTGTSTNEKLFF
TRBJ1-5 | TRBD1 | NA | TRBV28 | TGTGCCAGCAGTCGGCGTGCTTCGGGACAGGGGGGTGGTCAGCCCCAGCATTTT | CASSRRASGQGGGQPQHF
TRBJ1-5 | NA | NA | TRBV5-6 | TGTGCCAGCAGCTTGGGGGGCGCCAATCAGCCCCAGCATTTT | CASSLGGANQPQHF
TRBJ2-4 | TRBD2 | NA | TRBV27 | TGTGCCAGCAGTTCCCCATGTAGCGGGGCTTGGTACATTCAGTACTTC | CASSSPCSGAWYIQYF
TRBJ1-1 | NA | few | TRBV7-3 | TGTGCCAGCAGGAAGACAGGCACGGCAACTGAAGCTTTCTTT | CASRKTGTATEAFF
TRBJ2-5 | TRBD2 | NA | TRBV3-1/TRBV3-2 | TGTGCCAGCAGCCAAGAACTAGCGAGTGGGGAGACCCAGTACTTC | CASSQELASGETQYF
TRBJ2-7 | NA | NA | TRBV19 | TGTGCCAGTACGCCGGACAGATACTCCTACGAGCAGTACTTC | CASTPDRYSYEQYF
TRBJ1-5 | NA | NA | TRBV28 | TGTGCCAGCAGTATTACCCACTTAAGCAATCAGCCCCAGCATTTT | CASSITHLSNQPQHF
TRBJ2-5 | TRBD2 | NA | TRBV7-8 | TGTGCCAGCAGCAAGGGGTTAGCGGGAGGGAGGGAGACCCAGTACTTC | CASSKGLAGGRETQYF